The next 30 T cell receptor beta chains were all read from a single sample in a study of fetal regulatory T cell absence and autoimmunity. Assay used: immunoSEQ multiplex PCR; TCRdb lists only in-frame clones, some missing. The sample shows 95,000 or so clones, around 72% of them seen only once. The sample taken for sequencing was pancreas tissue. The receptors originated from a male donor with IPEX syndrome.

V and J are TRBV6-5 and TRBJ1-1, with a tentative D call TRBD1 (6 bases). Trimming pared 6 bases from V and 6 bases from J, leaving 17 bases between. This CDR3 region has 14 residues. Germline V lookup: CDR1 MNHEY, CDR2 SVGAGI. The DNA of the CDR3 is TGTGCCAGCAGAACACAGGGTATTGGGGCTGAAGCTTTCTTT. Translation: CASRTQGIGAEAFF.

CDR3 residues: CASSEAGGPGELFF. CDR3 DNA: TGTGCCAGCAGTGAAGCGGGGGGGCCCGGGGAGCTGTTTTTT. This sequence joins TRBV2 and TRBJ2-2, with TRBD2 as a possible D gene (7 bases). The CDR3 runs 14 residues. In germline, CDR1 is SNHLY, CDR2 FYNNEI. Trimming removed 0 bases from V and 6 bases from J, with 8 bases in between.

On this clone itself: Since a much larger clone is just one base distant, this may be a read error. The chain employs TRBV7-2 and TRBJ2-7, with 11 bases lining up with TRBD1. This CDR3 has 14 amino acids. Germline values: CDR1 SGHTA, CDR2 FQGNSA. The junction had 2 bases not matched to a gene; V was cut back by 4 bases and J by 3 bases. The CDR3 here is CASSSGTGGYEQYF. CDR3 DNA sequence: TGTGCCAGCAGCTCCGGGACAGGGGGCTACGAGCAGTACTTC.

This chain uses TRBV14 with TRBJ2-3; perhaps TRBD2 as D (7 bases). Germline CDR1 SGHDN, CDR2 FVKESK. The CDR3 sequence is 16 residues long. The germline V and J ends were trimmed by 0 bases and 2 bases, with 12 bases remaining between them. Here the CDR3 reads CASSQDPGGLTDTQYF. The CDR3 region has the DNA TGTGCCAGCAGCCAAGATCCGGGGGGCCTCACAGATACGCAGTATTTT.

This chain connects TRBV10-3 to TRBJ2-2, with unresolved D. Trimming cost V 3 bases and J 7 bases, with 3 bases left between them. Germline V CDR1 and CDR2: ENHRY, SYGVKD. This CDR3 region has 11 residues. CDR3 amino acids: CAISDGGELFF. CDR3 nucleotide sequence: TGTGCCATCAGTGATGGCGGGGAGCTGTTTTTT.

This rearrangement joins TRBV6-5 to TRBJ2-1; D not certain. Trimming shortened V by 4 bases and J by 7 bases, and 8 bases separated the two germline ends. CDR3 length: 12 residues. In germline, CDR1 is MNHEY, CDR2 SVGAGI. As DNA, the CDR3 is TGTGCCAGCAGTTCGGAAAGGAATGAGCAGTTCTTC. Amino acids: CASSSERNEQFF.

Points on this clone: The sample contains more than one DNA sequence encoding this CDR3. The chain couples TRBV6-5 to TRBJ1-1; 7 bases match TRBD1. V lost 4 bases to trimming and J lost 3 bases; unmatched junction nucleotides: 2. CDR3 size: 13 residues. Germline loops: CDR1 MNHEY, CDR2 SVGAGI. This CDR3 reads CASSWTGDTEAFF. CDR3 DNA sequence: TGTGCCAGCAGTTGGACAGGCGACACTGAAGCTTTCTTT.

This clone is termed medium-sized. V is TRBV11-3 and J is TRBJ2-3, with 7 bases matching TRBD2. Germline V gene lookup returns CDR1 SGHNT and CDR2 YENEEA. J lost 2 bases, V lost 2 bases, and 4 bases had no gene match. This CDR3 region has 15 residues. The CDR3 here is CASSLFGRATDTQYF. CDR3 sequence (DNA): TGTGCCAGCAGCTTATTTGGGAGGGCCACAGATACGCAGTATTTT.

The chain couples TRBV18 to TRBJ1-2; 8 bases agree with TRBD1. The germline gives CDR1 KGHSH, CDR2 LQKENI. This CDR3 is built from 13 residues. J gave up 5 bases and V 5 bases, and 4 bases lay outside the gene matches. The CDR3 protein is CASSSRTGYGYTF. DNA for the CDR3: TGTGCCAGCTCATCCCGGACAGGGTATGGCTACACCTTC.

The chain couples TRBV27 to TRBJ1-5; D gene unclear. This CDR3 region has 13 residues. From germline, CDR1 is MNHEY and CDR2 SMNVEV (reference sequence). V lost 3 bases, J lost 4 bases, and 7 bases lay in between. Written as DNA, the CDR3 is TGTGCCAGCAGTTTTGGATTGAATCAGCCCCAGCATTTT. Its translation: CASSFGLNQPQHF.

The gene calls are TRBV12-5 and TRBJ1-1; possible D gene TRBD1, 6 bases. V was pared by 1 base and J by 0 bases, with 6 bases between. The CDR3 contains 14 residues. Germline V CDR1 and CDR2: LGHNT, FRNRAP. The CDR3 nucleotides are TGTGCTAGTGGTTTGGACAGGGTGAACACTGAAGCTTTCTTT. Translation: CASGLDRVNTEAFF.

The V call is TRBV6-1, the J call TRBJ2-2; a weak D match, TRBD1 (7 bases). Germline CDR1 MNHNS, CDR2 SASEGT. V was pared by 7 bases and J by 5 bases, with 14 bases between. The CDR3 contains 14 residues. CDR3 DNA: TGTGCCAGCACCGCGGGACAGATAACCGGGGAGCTGTTTTTT. Amino acids: CASTAGQITGELFF.

The chain carries TRBV11-3 and TRBJ2-1; D call uncertain. With 1 base removed from V and 14 bases from J, the gap between germline ends came to 15 bases. This CDR3 region has 13 residues. Germline V gene data show CDR1 as SGHNT and CDR2 as YENEEA. The CDR3 loop reads CASSLVNLDVEFF. In nucleotides, the CDR3 is TGTGCCAGCAGCTTAGTTAATCTGGACGTGGAGTTCTTC. Filled out from reference TRBV11-3 and TRBJ2-1, the complete variable domain reads EAGVVQSPRYKIIEKKQPVAFWCNPISGHNTLYWYLQNLGQGPELLIRYENEEAVDDSQLPKDRFSAERLKGVDSTLKIQPAELGDSAVYLCASSLVNLDVEFFGPGTRLTVL.

The V and J genes are TRBV11-3 and TRBJ1-2, with D possibly matching TRBD1 (5 bases). Deletions cut 1 base from V and 9 bases from J, with 9 bases between. The CDR3 has 12 residues. CDR1 SGHNT and CDR2 YENEEA come from the germline V gene. In DNA form, the CDR3 reads TGTGCCAGCAGCTTAGTGGAGGGGAGCTACACCTTC. It yields the protein CASSLVEGSYTF.

This clone was observed a single time. The CDR3 nucleotides are TGTGCCAGCAGCTTGATTGGGCTTGGGAACACTGAAGCTTTCTTT. Protein: CASSLIGLGNTEAFF. The chain joins TRBV5-5 to TRBJ1-1; D uncertain. Deletions cut 1 base from V and 1 base from J, with 11 bases between. The CDR3 consists of 15 residues. Germline lookup yields CDR1 SGHKS and CDR2 YYEKEE (reference sequence).

The chain joins TRBV5-4 to TRBJ2-3; D unresolved. The length of the CDR3 is 15 residues. Trimming left V 6 bases short and J 0 bases short, with 14 bases between. In germline, CDR1 is SGHNT, CDR2 YYREEE (reference sequence). CDR3 nucleotide sequence: TGTGCCAGCACCCCGATTGGCGGAAGCACAGATACGCAGTATTTT. This codes for CASTPIGGSTDTQYF.

The chain is built from TRBV13 and TRBJ2-5, with D maybe TRBD1 (7 bases). This CDR3 spans 15 amino acids. The germline CDR1 and CDR2 sequences are PRHDT and FYEKMQ (reference sequence). The V and J ends lost 4 bases and 2 bases respectively, with 14 bases between them. CDR3 sequence reads: CASSSGQGGQETQYF. CDR3 nucleotide sequence: TGTGCCAGCAGCTCCGGCCAGGGGGGACAAGAGACCCAGTACTTC.

The rearrangement uses TRBV2 and TRBJ2-7; D gene unclear. Germline V gene lookup returns CDR1 SNHLY and CDR2 FYNNEI. The V end lost 2 bases, the J end lost 5 bases, and 19 bases lay between the germline ends. The CDR3 length is 16 residues. As DNA, the CDR3 is TGTGCCAGCAGTGAACTTGGGCACTTTGGGGTCAACGAGCAGTACTTC. Residues: CASSELGHFGVNEQYF. Full variable domain (missing parts from reference TRBV2 and TRBJ2-7): EPEVTQTPSHQVTQMGQEVILRCVPISNHLYFYWYRQILGQKVEFLVSFYNNEISEKSEIFDDQFSVERPDGSNFTLKIRSTKLEDSAMYFCASSELGHFGVNEQYFGPGTRLTVT.

V is TRBV6-1 and J is TRBJ1-5; D remains unclear. Per the germline V gene, CDR1 is MNHNS and CDR2 is SASEGT. The V end was cut by 2 bases, the J end by 0 bases, with 2 bases between. The CDR3 covers 13 residues. The CDR3 sequence: CASSESSNQPQHF. CDR3 DNA sequence: TGTGCCAGCAGTGAAAGTAGCAATCAGCCCCAGCATTTT.

This clone was found a few times. The rearrangement links TRBV6-1 to TRBJ1-5, with 9 bases matching TRBD1. Germline V lookup: CDR1 MNHNS, CDR2 SASEGT. J lost 7 bases, V lost 5 bases, and 9 bases had no gene match. CDR3 length equals 15 residues. The CDR3 coding sequence is TGTGCCAGCAGTCTATGGACAGGGGTTGGGCAGCCCCAGCATTTT. Amino acids: CASSLWTGVGQPQHF.

This clone was seen a few times. The chain links TRBV18 to TRBJ2-2, with 10 bases aligning to TRBD2. CDR1 and CDR2 (germline): KGHSH, LQKENI. CDR3 length equals 15 residues. J gave up 4 bases and V 2 bases, and 1 base lay outside the gene matches. This CDR3 reads CASSPEREGTGELFF. CDR3 sequence (DNA): TGTGCCAGCTCACCAGAGCGGGAGGGCACCGGGGAGCTGTTTTTT. The entire variable domain, with the rest obtained from reference TRBV18 and TRBJ2-2, is as follows: NAGVMQNPRHLVRRRGQEARLRCSPMKGHSHVYWYRQLPEEGLKFMVYLQKENIIDESGMPKERFSAEFPKEGPSILRIQQVVRGDSAAYFCASSPEREGTGELFFGEGSRLTVL.

This rearrangement joins TRBV5-4 to TRBJ1-2; D remains unclear. Germline V CDR1 and CDR2: SGHNT, YYREEE (reference sequence). This CDR3 comprises 15 residues. V was trimmed by 0 bases and J by 2 bases, leaving 11 bases between them. CDR3 bases: TGTGCCAGCAGCTTGGATTTTGGCACCAACTATGGCTACACCTTC. Amino acids: CASSLDFGTNYGYTF.

This clone was seen at least ten times. This sequence joins TRBV11-3 and TRBJ2-7; D tentatively fits TRBD1 or TRBD2 (5 bases each). V was pared by 1 base and J by 6 bases, with 7 bases between. The germline V gene has CDR1 SGHNT and CDR2 YENEEA. CDR3 length equals 12 residues. CDR3 region: CASSLGGTEQYF. In DNA form, the CDR3 reads TGTGCCAGCAGCTTAGGAGGGACCGAGCAGTACTTC. The full variable domain, rest sourced from reference TRBV11-3 and TRBJ2-7, is EAGVVQSPRYKIIEKKQPVAFWCNPISGHNTLYWYLQNLGQGPELLIRYENEEAVDDSQLPKDRFSAERLKGVDSTLKIQPAELGDSAVYLCASSLGGTEQYFGPGTRLTVT.

CDR3 region: CASSQEGDSYEQYF. CDR3 in DNA: TGCGCCAGCAGCCAAGAAGGGGACAGCTACGAGCAGTACTTC. The chain links TRBV4-1 to TRBJ2-7, with TRBD1 matching over 7 bases. Trimming cost V 0 bases and J 3 bases; bases outside gene matches: 2. Germline lookup yields CDR1 MGHRA and CDR2 YSYEKL. This CDR3 is built from 14 residues.

The rearrangement uses TRBV27 and TRBJ2-1; D is uncertain. The CDR3 runs 14 residues. V dropped 2 bases and J dropped 0 bases, with 5 bases sitting between them. Looked up from germline, CDR1 is MNHEY and CDR2 is SMNVEV (reference sequence). The CDR3 sequence is CASSLLSSYNEQFF. For the CDR3, the DNA is TGTGCCAGCAGTTTACTGAGCTCCTACAATGAGCAGTTCTTC.

The chain combines TRBV10-2 with TRBJ1-4; D unclear. The ends were cut back, 1 base at V and 8 bases at J, with 8 bases in the middle. This CDR3 spans 13 amino acids. Germline V gene lookup returns CDR1 WSHSY and CDR2 SAAADI. The CDR3 loop reads CASSEWGFEKLFF. CDR3 sequence (DNA): TGCGCCAGCAGTGAGTGGGGATTCGAAAAACTGTTTTTT.

This clone was picked up a small number of times. The chain joins TRBV9 to TRBJ2-3; D not resolved. Trimming removed 4 bases from V and 2 bases from J, with 17 bases in between. Germline V gene sequence: CDR1 SGDLS, CDR2 YYNGEE. The CDR3 sequence is 16 residues long. The CDR3 DNA reads TGTGCCAGCAGCACTCCCGACTCCCCTTACACAGATACGCAGTATTTT. This codes for CASSTPDSPYTDTQYF.

The sample holds one count of this clone. The chain links TRBV9 to TRBJ2-3, with no clear D. Between the trimmed V and J ends, which lost 4 bases and 2 bases, there was a span of 8 bases. The length of the CDR3 is 13 residues. Germline V CDR1 and CDR2: SGDLS, YYNGEE. The CDR3 spells CASSYQDTDTQYF. The CDR3 DNA reads TGTGCCAGCAGCTATCAGGACACAGATACGCAGTATTTT.

The chain is built from TRBV5-4 and TRBJ2-5; 9 positions match TRBD2. The CDR3 contains 15 residues. Germline lookup yields CDR1 SGHNT and CDR2 YYREEE (reference sequence). V was pared by 2 bases and J by 2 bases, with 4 bases of the junction left unmatched. The DNA of the CDR3 is TGTGCCAGCAGCTTCCAAAGCGGGGGGCAAGAGACCCAGTACTTC. Its translation: CASSFQSGGQETQYF.

The genes are TRBV2 and TRBJ2-7; D uncertain. The CDR3 contains 11 residues. Germline CDR1 is SNHLY and CDR2 is FYNNEI. Trimming cost V 3 bases and J 4 bases, with 4 bases left between them. Here the CDR3 DNA reads TGTGCCAGCAGTGATTTTTACGAGCAGTACTTC. It is translated as CASSDFYEQYF.